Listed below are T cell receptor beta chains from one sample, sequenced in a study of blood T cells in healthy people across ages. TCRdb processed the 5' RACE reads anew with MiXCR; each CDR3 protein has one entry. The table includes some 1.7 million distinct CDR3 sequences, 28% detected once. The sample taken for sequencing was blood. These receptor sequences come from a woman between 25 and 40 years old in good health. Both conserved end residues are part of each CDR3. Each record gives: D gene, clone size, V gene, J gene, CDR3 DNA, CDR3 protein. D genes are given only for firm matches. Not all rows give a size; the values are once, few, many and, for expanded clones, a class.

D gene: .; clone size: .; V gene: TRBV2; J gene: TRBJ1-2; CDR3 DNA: TGTGCCAGCAGTGAAGGGACACCGATGGGTTACACCTTC; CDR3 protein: CASSEGTPMGYTF
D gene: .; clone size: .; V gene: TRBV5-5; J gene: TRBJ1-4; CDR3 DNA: TGTGCCAGCAGCTTGGGATCCTCGGGCATAACTAATGAAAAACTGTTTTTT; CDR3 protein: CASSLGSSGITNEKLFF
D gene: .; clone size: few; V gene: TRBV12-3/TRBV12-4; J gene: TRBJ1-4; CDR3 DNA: TGTGCCAGCGCTTTACAAGCGGCTAATGAAAAACTGTTTTTT; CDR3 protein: CASALQAANEKLFF
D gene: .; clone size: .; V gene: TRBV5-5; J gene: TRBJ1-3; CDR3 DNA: TGTGCCAGCAGCTTGGACCCCGGGACACAACATGAAAACACCATATATTTT; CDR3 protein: CASSLDPGTQHENTIYF
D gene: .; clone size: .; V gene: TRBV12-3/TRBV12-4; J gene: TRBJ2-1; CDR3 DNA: TGTGCCAGTAGGATTTCCGGGACTGCCTACAATGATCAGTTCTTC; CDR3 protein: CASRISGTAYNDQFF
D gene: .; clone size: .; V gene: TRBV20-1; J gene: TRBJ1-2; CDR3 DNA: TGCAGTGGTCTACAGGGTGCCTATGGCTACACCTTC; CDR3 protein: CSGLQGAYGYTF
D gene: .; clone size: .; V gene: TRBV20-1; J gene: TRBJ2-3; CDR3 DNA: TGCAGTGCTAGTTGGGGTGGAGATACGCAGTATTTT; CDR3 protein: CSASWGGDTQYF
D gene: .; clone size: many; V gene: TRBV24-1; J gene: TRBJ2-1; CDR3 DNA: TGTGCCACCAGTGATTCAGATGGGAGCTCCTACAATGAGCAGTTCTTC; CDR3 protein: CATSDSDGSSYNEQFF
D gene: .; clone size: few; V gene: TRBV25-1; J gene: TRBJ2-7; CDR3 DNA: TGTGCCAGCAGTGGTTTCGGCCGGGGCAGCTCCTACGAGCAGTACTTC; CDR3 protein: CASSGFGRGSSYEQYF
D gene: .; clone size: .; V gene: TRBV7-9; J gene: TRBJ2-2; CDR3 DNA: TGTGCCAGCAGCTTAGGTGGAACCGGGGAGCGGTTTTTT; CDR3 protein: CASSLGGTGERFF
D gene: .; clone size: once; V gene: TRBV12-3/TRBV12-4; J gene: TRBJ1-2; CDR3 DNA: TGTGCCAGCAGTTTATCCGGGGGCGCCTCTGGCTACACCTTC; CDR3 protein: CASSLSGGASGYTF
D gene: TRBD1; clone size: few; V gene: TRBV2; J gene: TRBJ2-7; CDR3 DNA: TGTGCCAGCAGACAGGACAGGGCTTACTACGAGCAGTACTTC; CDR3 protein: CASRQDRAYYEQYF
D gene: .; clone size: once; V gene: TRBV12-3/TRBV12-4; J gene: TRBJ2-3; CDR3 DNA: TGTGCCAGCAGTTCCGGGGCAGGGGCGAAGCGGGGACCCACAGATACGCAGTATTTT; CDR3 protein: CASSSGAGAKRGPTDTQYF
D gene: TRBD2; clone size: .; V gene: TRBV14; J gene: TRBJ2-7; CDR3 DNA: TGTGCCAGCAGCCAAGTTTTCCTAGCGGGAGGACCCTACGAGCAGTACTTC; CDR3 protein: CASSQVFLAGGPYEQYF
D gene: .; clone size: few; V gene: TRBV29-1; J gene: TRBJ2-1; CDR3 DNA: TGCAGCGTTGCCGTTCTCAATGAGCAGTTCTTC; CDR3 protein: CSVAVLNEQFF
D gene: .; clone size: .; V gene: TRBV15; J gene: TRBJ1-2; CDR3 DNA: TGTGCCACCAGTGGAACCCACGGACTGGCCGGTGGCTACACCTTC; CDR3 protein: CATSGTHGLAGGYTF
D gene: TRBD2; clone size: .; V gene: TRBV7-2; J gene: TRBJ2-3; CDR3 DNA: TGTGCCAGCAGCCCGAAAAGGAGCGGGGGGGCCATCGGTGATACGCAGTATTTT; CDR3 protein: CASSPKRSGGAIGDTQYF
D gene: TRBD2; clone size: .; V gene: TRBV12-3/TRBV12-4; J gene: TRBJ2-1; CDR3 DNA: TGTGCCAGCAGTTTAGGGACTAGCGGGACCCCGTCCTACAATGAGCAGTTCTTC; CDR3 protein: CASSLGTSGTPSYNEQFF
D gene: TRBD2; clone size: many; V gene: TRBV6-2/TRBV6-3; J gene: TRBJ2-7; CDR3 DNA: TGTGCCAGCAGGGGACTAGCGGGAGGCGAGCAGTACTTC; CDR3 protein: CASRGLAGGEQYF
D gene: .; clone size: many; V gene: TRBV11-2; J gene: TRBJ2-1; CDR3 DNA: TGTGCCAGCAGCTTAGTAAGGGGTGGAAGAGAGCAGTTCTTC; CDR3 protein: CASSLVRGGREQFF
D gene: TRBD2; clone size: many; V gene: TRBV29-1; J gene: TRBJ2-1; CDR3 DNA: TGCAGCGTTGCTCGGGGGGGAAGCAATGAGCAGTTCTTC; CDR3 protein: CSVARGGSNEQFF
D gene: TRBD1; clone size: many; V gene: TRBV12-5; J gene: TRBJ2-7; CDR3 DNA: TGTGCTAGTGGTTTGGAGCAGGGGGAAAATTACGAGCAGTACTTC; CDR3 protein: CASGLEQGENYEQYF
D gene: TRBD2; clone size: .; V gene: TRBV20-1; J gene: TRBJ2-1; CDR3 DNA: TGCAGTGCTAGAGGCGGCGGGAGTGAAATCCCTGAGCAGTTCTTC; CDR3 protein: CSARGGGSEIPEQFF
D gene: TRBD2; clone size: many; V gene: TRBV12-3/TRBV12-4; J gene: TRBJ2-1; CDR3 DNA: TGTGCCAGCAGTTCCTGGAGCGGGGGGTCCTACAATGAGCAGTTCTTC; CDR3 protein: CASSSWSGGSYNEQFF
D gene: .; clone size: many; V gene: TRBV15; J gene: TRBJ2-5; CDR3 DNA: TGTGCCACCAGCAGAGGCGGCCAGGGGGAGACCCAGTACTTC; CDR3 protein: CATSRGGQGETQYF
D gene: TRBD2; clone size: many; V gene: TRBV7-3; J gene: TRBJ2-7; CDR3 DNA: TGTGCCATCAGCTTAACTAGCGGGGACTACGAGCAGTACTTC; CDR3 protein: CAISLTSGDYEQYF
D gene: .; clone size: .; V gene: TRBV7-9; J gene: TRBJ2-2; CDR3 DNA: TGTGCCAGCCCAGACTTCCTTCGGACCGGGGAGCTGTTTTTT; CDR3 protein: CASPDFLRTGELFF
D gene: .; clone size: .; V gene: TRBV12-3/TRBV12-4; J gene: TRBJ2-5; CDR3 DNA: TGTGCCAGCAGTTTAGTCCCTGCCAACAATGAGCAGTACTTC; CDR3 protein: CASSLVPANNEQYF
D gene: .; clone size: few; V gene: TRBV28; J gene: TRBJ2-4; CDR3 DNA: TGTGCCAGCCGAGAACTAGTAGGAGCCAAAAACATTCAGTACTTC; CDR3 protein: CASRELVGAKNIQYF
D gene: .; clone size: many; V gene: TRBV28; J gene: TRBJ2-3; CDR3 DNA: TGTGCCAGCAGCCCATGGGGGGCTACAGATACGCAGTATTTT; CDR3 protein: CASSPWGATDTQYF
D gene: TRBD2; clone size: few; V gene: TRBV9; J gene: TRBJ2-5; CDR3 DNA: TGTGCCAGCAGCCGTATAGCGGGAGAGGGAGAGACCCAGTACTTC; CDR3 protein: CASSRIAGEGETQYF
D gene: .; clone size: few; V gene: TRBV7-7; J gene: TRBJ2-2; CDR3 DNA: TGTGCCAGCAGCTTAAATAGATTAACCGGGGAGCTGTTTTTT; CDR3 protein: CASSLNRLTGELFF
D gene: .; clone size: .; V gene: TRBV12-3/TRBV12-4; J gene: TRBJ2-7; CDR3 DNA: TGTGCCAGCACCGAGGGGGGGAGAGCCTACGAGCAGTACTTC; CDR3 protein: CASTEGGRAYEQYF
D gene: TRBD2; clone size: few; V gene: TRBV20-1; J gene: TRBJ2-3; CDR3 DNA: TGCAGTGCTAGAAGACGCGGGAGGGACACAGATACGCAGTATTTT; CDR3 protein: CSARRRGRDTDTQYF
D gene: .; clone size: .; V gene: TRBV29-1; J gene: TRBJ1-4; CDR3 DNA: TGCAGCGTTGAAGAACTGGGGAGTGAAAAACTGTTTTTT; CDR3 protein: CSVEELGSEKLFF
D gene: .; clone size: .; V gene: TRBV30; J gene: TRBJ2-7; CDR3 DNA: TGTGCCGCTAAGGGGGGCTCCTACGAGCAGTACTTC; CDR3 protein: CAAKGGSYEQYF
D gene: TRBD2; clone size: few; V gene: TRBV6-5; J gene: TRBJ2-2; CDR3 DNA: TGTGCCAGCATGGATTTGGTAGCGGGAGGGACCGGGGAGCTGTTTTTT; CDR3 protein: CASMDLVAGGTGELFF
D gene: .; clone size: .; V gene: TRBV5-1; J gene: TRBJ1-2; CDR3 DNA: TGCGCCAGCAGCGCCGGACAGATGGGCTACACCTTC; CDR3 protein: CASSAGQMGYTF
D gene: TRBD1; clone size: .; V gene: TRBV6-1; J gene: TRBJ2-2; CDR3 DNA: TGTGCCAGCATCCCGAGGGGGCAGATCGACACCGGGGAGCTGTTTTTT; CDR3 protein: CASIPRGQIDTGELFF
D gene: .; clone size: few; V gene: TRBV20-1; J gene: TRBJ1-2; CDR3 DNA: TGCAGTGCTAGGGCCCCAGGGACATATGGCTACACCTTC; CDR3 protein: CSARAPGTYGYTF
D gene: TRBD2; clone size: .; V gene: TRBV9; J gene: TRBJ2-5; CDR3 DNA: TGTGCCAGCAGCCTAGGACTAGCGGGCCCGACCCGACAAGAGACCCAGTACTTC; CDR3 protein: CASSLGLAGPTRQETQYF
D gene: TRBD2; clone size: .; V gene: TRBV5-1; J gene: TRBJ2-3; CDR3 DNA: TGCGCCAGCAGCTTCGAGCGGGGGGGATCAGATACGCAGTATTTT; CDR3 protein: CASSFERGGSDTQYF
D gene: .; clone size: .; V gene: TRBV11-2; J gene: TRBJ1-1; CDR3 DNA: TGTGCCAGCATGATAAACACTGAAGCTTTCTTT; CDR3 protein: CASMINTEAFF
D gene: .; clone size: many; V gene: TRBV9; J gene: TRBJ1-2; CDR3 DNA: TGTGCCAGCAGCGTAGACTCAAACTATGGCTACACCTTC; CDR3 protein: CASSVDSNYGYTF
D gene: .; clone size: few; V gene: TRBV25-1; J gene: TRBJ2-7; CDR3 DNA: TGTGCCAGCAGTGACAATACAGGACCCTACGAGCAGTACTTC; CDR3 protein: CASSDNTGPYEQYF
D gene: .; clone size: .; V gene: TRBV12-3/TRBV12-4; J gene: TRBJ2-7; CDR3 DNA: TGTGCCAGCAGTCCCGAGGGGGGTTGTTACGAGCAGTACTTC; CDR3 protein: CASSPEGGCYEQYF
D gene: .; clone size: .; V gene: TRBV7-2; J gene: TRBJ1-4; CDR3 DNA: TGTGCCAGCAGCTTGGGGGGCGGGTGGGAAAAACTGTTTTTT; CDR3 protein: CASSLGGGWEKLFF
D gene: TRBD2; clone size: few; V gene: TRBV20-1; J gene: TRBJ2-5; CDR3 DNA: TGCAGTCTCGCGGGAGAGCAAGAGACCCAGTACTTC; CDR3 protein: CSLAGEQETQYF
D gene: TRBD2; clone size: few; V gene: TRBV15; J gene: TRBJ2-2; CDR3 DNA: TGTGCCACCAGCAGAGAAGGAGGTGCGGGAGAGGACGGGGAGCTGTTTTTT; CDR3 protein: CATSREGGAGEDGELFF
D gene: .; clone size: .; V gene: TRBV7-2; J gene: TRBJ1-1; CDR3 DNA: TGTGCCAGCAGCCCGCTAATTGTAACTGAAGCTTTCTTT; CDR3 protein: CASSPLIVTEAFF
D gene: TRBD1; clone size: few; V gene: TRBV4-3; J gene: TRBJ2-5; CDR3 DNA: TGCGCCAGCAGCCTTCAGACAGGGGGAGTTGGGGAGACCCAGTACTTC; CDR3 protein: CASSLQTGGVGETQYF
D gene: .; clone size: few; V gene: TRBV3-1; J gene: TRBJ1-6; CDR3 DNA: TGTGCCAGCAGCCAAGATGGGACGGGCTCCTATAATTCACCCCTCCACTTT; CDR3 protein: CASSQDGTGSYNSPLHF